One sample yielded the 19 T cell receptor beta chains listed below, sequenced in a study of T-cell memory formation after mild COVID-19. Each CDR3 protein gets one entry after TCRdb re-called the 5' RACE reads with MiXCR. The repertoire holds a few hundred thousand distinct CDR3 sequences, with around 26% as singletons. The sample taken for sequencing was PBMCs or a T cell subset sorted from them (not recorded which). The receptor source for this set is an adult woman who had mild COVID-19 (a few samples of this study predate the infection). Cell type and time point are not known.

This clonotype was detected only a few times. At one end the junction does not follow the germline gene, possibly because of a read error. The chain links TRBV7-7 to TRBJ2-7; 8 bases match TRBD2. The CDR3 runs to 15 residues. The germline gives CDR1 SSHAT, CDR2 FNYEAQ (reference sequence). The DNA of the CDR3 is TGTGCTAGCAGCCCCACTAGCGGAGTGTCCTACGAGCAGTACTTC. This codes for CASSPTSGVSYEQYF.

This clonotype was detected a few times. This chain joins TRBV6-1 and TRBJ2-1; D might be TRBD1 (6 bases). Germline-derived CDR1 and CDR2 are MNHNS and SASEGT. The ends were cut back, 3 bases at V and 0 bases at J, with 9 bases in the middle. The length of the CDR3 is 15 residues. DNA for the CDR3: TGTGCCAGCAGTGATAGGGGGAGCTCCTACAATGAGCAGTTCTTC. Translation: CASSDRGSSYNEQFF.

This clonotype was seen only a few times. This sequence joins TRBV29-1 and TRBJ2-4, with D perhaps matching TRBD2 (6 bases). V was shortened by 7 bases and J by 3 bases, with 16 bases between the two germline ends. Germline-derived CDR1 and CDR2 are SQVTM and ANQGSEA. CDR3 length: 14 amino acids. The CDR3 sequence: CSAGGRGGKNIQYF. DNA of the CDR3: TGCAGCGCTGGCGGGCGGGGAGGCAAAAACATTCAGTACTTC.

To note about this clonotype: Compared with germline, one end of the junction differs, possibly owing to a read error. The chain joins TRBV5-6 to TRBJ2-7; TRBD1 matches at 8 bases. From germline, CDR1 is SGHDT and CDR2 YYEEEE. The CDR3 spans 17 residues. This CDR3 is CASGLNRDRSKDYEQYF. The CDR3 DNA reads TGTGCCAGCGGCTTGAACCGGGACAGGTCAAAGGATTACGAGCAGTACTTC.

Only a few counts were recorded for this clonotype. The chain combines TRBV29-1 with TRBJ2-7, with a weak D call TRBD1 (5 bases). V was shortened by 5 bases and J by 1 base, with 15 bases between the two germline ends. The CDR3 sequence is 14 residues long. Germline V gives CDR1 SQVTM, CDR2 ANQGSEA. The CDR3 DNA follows: TGCAGCGTTTCTTACCTAGGGGCATCCTACGAGCAGTACTTC. Translation: CSVSYLGASYEQYF.

The chain recombines TRBV20-1 with TRBJ2-5; weak D call: TRBD1 (6 bases). The V and J ends lost 2 bases and 14 bases respectively, with 24 bases between them. This CDR3 contains 14 residues. Germline CDR1 reads DFQATT; CDR2 reads SNEGSKA (reference sequence). The CDR3 nucleotides read TGCAGTGCTAGAACTTTGGACAGACCGATACTCCATTACTTC. Translating gives CSARTLDRPILHYF.

This clonotype was detected only a few times. Here the CDR3 reads CASSALPERTVNYGYTF. For the CDR3, the DNA is TGTGCCAGCAGCGCACTGCCCGAGCGCACAGTGAACTATGGCTACACCTTC. The V and J genes are TRBV9 and TRBJ1-2; D is undetermined. Germline V gene data show CDR1 as SGDLS and CDR2 as YYNGEE. The length of the CDR3 is 17 residues. With 3 bases removed from V and 2 bases from J, the gap between germline ends came to 20 bases.

The chain has TRBV11-2 and TRBJ1-2; 7 bases match TRBD1. Germline trimming cut 6 bases from V and 8 bases from J; bases unmatched to any gene: 12. The CDR3 contains 14 residues. Germline V gene lookup returns CDR1 SGHAT and CDR2 FQNNGV. CDR3 protein: CASRGIRGRVGYTF. CDR3 DNA sequence: TGTGCCAGCAGGGGGATTAGGGGGCGAGTAGGCTACACCTTC.

This clonotype has more than one count but fewer than ten. The gene calls are TRBV4-3 and TRBJ1-5; D may be TRBD1 (5 bases). Germline CDR1 is LGHNA and CDR2 is YSLEER. There are 15 residues in the CDR3. V lost 0 bases and J 5 bases, leaving 11 bases between the germline ends. DNA for the CDR3: TGCGCCAGCAGCCAAGATCCAGGGTTGTATCAGCCCCAGCATTTT. Protein product: CASSQDPGLYQPQHF.

This clonotype was picked up a small number of times. The V and J genes are TRBV25-1 and TRBJ1-2, with unresolved D. The CDR3 has 14 residues. Trimming pared 4 bases from V and 3 bases from J, leaving 12 bases between. CDR1 and CDR2 from the germline V gene are MGHDK and SYGVNS. The CDR3 sequence is CASSVAASDYGYTF. The CDR3 DNA reads TGTGCCAGCAGTGTGGCGGCGTCCGACTATGGCTACACCTTC.

The chain uses TRBV7-9 and TRBJ2-7; D may be TRBD2 (5 bases). The germline V and J ends were trimmed by 5 bases and 3 bases, with 17 bases remaining between them. CDR1 and CDR2 (germline): SEHNR, FQNEAQ (reference sequence). This CDR3 region has 15 residues. The CDR3 loop is CASSQPGLAVYEQYF. The CDR3 nucleotides are TGTGCCAGCAGCCAGCCCGGCCTAGCCGTCTACGAGCAGTACTTC.

This clonotype turned up a few times. This chain links TRBV9 with TRBJ2-7; D is ambiguous. This CDR3 is 13 amino acids long. With 2 bases removed from V and 7 bases from J, the gap between germline ends came to 13 bases. Germline CDR1 and CDR2: SGDLS and YYNGEE. This CDR3 is CASSVGPAGEQYF. The CDR3 DNA reads as TGTGCCAGCAGCGTCGGGCCAGCCGGGGAGCAGTACTTC.

This clonotype was counted between two and nine times. The CDR3 bases are TGCGCCAGCAGCTTGACTAGCAGGTACGAGCAGTACTTC. As protein: CASSLTSRYEQYF. The rearrangement links TRBV5-1 to TRBJ2-7; D is possibly TRBD2 (6 bases). This CDR3 is built from 13 residues. CDR1 SGHRS and CDR2 YFSETQ come from the germline V gene. Trimming shortened V by 1 base and J by 4 bases, and 9 bases separated the two germline ends.

This clonotype has only a few counts. The rearrangement uses TRBV19 and TRBJ1-5, with TRBD1 matching over 9 bases. The V and J ends lost 5 bases and 0 bases, in that order; junction bases with no gene match: 8. This CDR3 spans 17 amino acids. The germline CDR1 and CDR2 sequences are LNHDA and SQIVND (reference sequence). The CDR3 loop reads CASSPGTGPYSNQPQHF. Here the CDR3 DNA reads TGTGCCAGTAGTCCAGGGACAGGGCCCTATAGCAATCAGCCCCAGCATTTT. Using reference TRBV19 and TRBJ1-5 for the parts outside the CDR3, the full variable domain is DGGITQSPKYLFRKEGQNVTLSCEQNLNHDAMYWYRQDPGQGLRLIYYSQIVNDFQKGDIAEGYSVSREKKESFPLTVTSAQKNPTAFYLCASSPGTGPYSNQPQHFGDGTRLSIL.

J is TRBJ2-1 and V is TRBV25-1; 11 bases are shared with TRBD2. This CDR3 contains 20 residues. With V trimmed by 2 bases and J by 7 bases, 19 bases remained unmatched. From germline, CDR1 is MGHDK and CDR2 SYGVNS. The CDR3 region has the DNA TGTGCCAGCAGTGAAGAGGTGGGACTAGCGGCAAGTCGGGTTATTAATGAGCAGTTCTTC. Translated: CASSEEVGLAASRVINEQFF.

This clonotype was observed a handful of times. V usage is TRBV6-6 and J usage is TRBJ2-5, with 10 bases identical to TRBD2. The V and J ends lost 8 bases and 1 base, in that order; junction bases with no gene match: 4. The CDR3 loop spans 14 amino acids. The germline V gene has CDR1 MNHNY and CDR2 SVGAGI (reference sequence). Here the CDR3 DNA reads TGTGCCAGCGTGCCTAGCGGGGGCCAAGAGACCCAGTACTTC. Protein: CASVPSGGQETQYF.

Here the CDR3 reads CASSLEKGPGGTQYF. The CDR3 DNA is TGCGCCAGCAGCTTAGAAAAAGGACCTGGGGGGACTCAGTATTTT. This rearrangement joins TRBV5-1 to TRBJ2-3; the D gene is possibly TRBD2 (6 bases). V lost 2 bases to trimming and J lost 12 bases, with 22 bases between them. Looked up from germline, CDR1 is SGHRS and CDR2 is YFSETQ. There are 15 residues in the CDR3.

This clonotype was recorded a few times. J is TRBJ2-7 and V is TRBV7-2, with D possibly matching TRBD1 (6 bases). Deletions cut 1 base from V and 3 bases from J, with 10 bases between. This CDR3 is built from 14 residues. Germline V gene sequence: CDR1 SGHTA, CDR2 FQGNSA. The CDR3 DNA reads TGTGCCAGCAGCTTAGGGGGGCCTGACTACGAGCAGTACTTC. It specifies CASSLGGPDYEQYF. Full variable domain (outside the CDR3, taken from reference TRBV7-2 and TRBJ2-7): GAGVSQSPSNKVTEKGKDVELRCDPISGHTALYWYRQSLGQGLEFLIYFQGNSAPDKSGLPSDRFSAERTGGSVSTLTIQRTQQEDSAVYLCASSLGGPDYEQYFGPGTRLTVT.

This clonotype was counted a few times. This chain connects TRBV7-3 to TRBJ2-2; TRBD2 might be the D (5 bases). The CDR3 has 15 amino acids. CDR1 is SGHTA, CDR2 FQGTGA, per germline. The V end was cut by 8 bases, the J end by 5 bases, with 18 bases between. The CDR3 nucleotides read TGTGCCAGCGCTTCGAGGCTAGCCGGAACCGGGGAGCTGTTTTTT. Translating it yields CASASRLAGTGELFF.